This TCR beta chain was observed in a study of control samples from healthy donors and cancer patients. The germline V gene encodes CDR1 SGHKS and CDR2 YYEKEE (reference sequence). The CDR3 spans 12 residues. The V and J ends lost 6 bases and 7 bases respectively, with 13 bases between them. Measured with immunoSEQ multiplex PCR; TCRdb has only the in-frame clones, and not every one. The sample includes fewer than 200,000 clones, 88% of them seen just once. The sequencing input was blood. This receptor was identified in a woman aged 30 to 39 in good health. The chain joins TRBV5-5 to TRBJ1-1; TRBD1 is a possible D gene (5 bases). The CDR3 spells CASTVGRGEAFF. CDR3 nucleotides: TGTGCCAGCACGGTGGGGCGCGGTGAAGCTTTCTTT. Drawing the rest from reference TRBV5-5 and TRBJ1-1, the complete variable domain is DAGVTQSPTHLIKTRGQQVTLRCSPISGHKSVSWYQQVLGQGPQFIFQYYEKEERGRGNFPDRFSARQFPNYSSELNVNALLLGDSALYLCASTVGRGEAFFGQGTRLTVV.